This T cell receptor (beta chain) was sequenced in a study of blood T cell repertoires in COVID-19. Whole-study context: Sources were T cells, B-cell-depleted T cells, or PBMCs; the material itself was cDNA or gDNA.

In this sample, this clone turned up a few times. In the same sample, other DNA sequences code for this CDR3. CDR1 is SEHNR and CDR2 is FQNEAQ in the germline V gene (reference sequence). V lost 1 base and J lost 2, with 8 bases in between. CDR3 size: 14 residues. Measured with immunoSEQ multiplex PCR; TCRdb has only the in-frame clones, and not every one. The data contain 200,000 to 250,000 clones, more than 75% of them singletons. The specimen sequenced was peripheral blood. The TCR was taken from a man aged 40-49 years with acute or convalescent COVID-19. The chain links TRBV7-9 to TRBJ1-2; D gene unclear. The CDR3 loop reads CASSLGQNNYGYTF. CDR3 coding DNA: TGTGCCAGCAGCTTAGGTCAGAACAACTATGGCTACACCTTC.